The 9 T cell receptor beta chains below were found in one sample sequenced in a study of regulatory T cells in long-lasting Graves disease. Stated time point: newly diagnosed GD, antithyroid drugs for less than 3 months. RNA from PBMCs was the source of the TCR library. Libraries of TCR beta came from iRepertoire HTBI primers plus Arm-PCR of CDR3 regions. TCRdb analysed the multiplex PCR reads with MiXCR anew, one entry per CDR3 protein. The table has roughly 610,000 distinct CDR3 sequences, under 20% seen once. These same data were also listed under a study on T cells in Graves' hyperthyroidism and ophthalmopathy.

The sample was peripheral blood mononuclear cells (PBMCs), taken at new diagnosis, from a patient treated with antithyroid drugs. These receptors were taken from a woman in her twenties or thirties with Graves disease.

There are a few counts of this clonotype. This chain links TRBV5-6 with TRBJ1-2, with D maybe TRBD1 (6 bases). Germline loops: CDR1 SGHDT, CDR2 YYEEEE. Trimming cost V 4 bases and J 4 bases, with 14 bases left between them. CDR3 length: 14 amino acids. The CDR3 bases are TGTGCCAGCAGCCTACCGGGACAAAGCTATGGCTACACCTTC. Translated: CASSLPGQSYGYTF. Full variable domain (missing parts from reference TRBV5-6 and TRBJ1-2): DAGVTQSPTHLIKTRGQQVTLRCSPKSGHDTVSWYQQALGQGPQFIFQYYEEEERQRGNFPDRFSGHQFPNYSSELNVNALLLGDSALYLCASSLPGQSYGYTFGSGTRLTVV.

The sample holds many counts of this clonotype. The chain uses TRBV12-3 or TRBV12-4 and TRBJ2-7; 9 bases are shared with TRBD2. With V trimmed by 5 bases and J by 0 bases, 8 bases remained unmatched. The CDR3 loop spans 16 amino acids. The CDR3 DNA is TGTGCCAGCAGTGATAAACTAGCGGGTCCCTCCTACGAGCAGTACTTC. Amino acids: CASSDKLAGPSYEQYF.

This chain connects TRBV19 to TRBJ2-1; 8 positions agree with TRBD1. This CDR3 has 14 residues. CDR1 and CDR2 (germline): LNHDA, SQIVND (reference sequence). The V segment lost 10 bases and the J segment 6 bases; nucleotides outside the gene matches: 11. The CDR3, as DNA: TGTGCCACCCAACCGGGACAGGTCCTCAATGAGCAGTTCTTC. As protein: CATQPGQVLNEQFF. The full variable domain, in which reference TRBV19 and TRBJ2-1 provide the parts outside the CDR3, is DGGITQSPKYLFRKEGQNVTLSCEQNLNHDAMYWYRQDPGQGLRLIYYSQIVNDFQKGDIAEGYSVSREKKESFPLTVTSAQKNPTAFYLCATQPGQVLNEQFFGPGTRLTVL.

The genes are TRBV9 and TRBJ2-3; TRBD2 matches 7 bases. J was trimmed by 2 bases and V by 3 bases; bases with no gene match: 9. The CDR3 runs to 16 residues. CDR1 and CDR2 from the germline V gene are SGDLS and YYNGEE. The CDR3 bases are TGTGCCAGCAGCGCCACAAGCGGGACGATCACAGATACGCAGTATTTT. Protein product: CASSATSGTITDTQYF.

The chain recombines TRBV7-3 with TRBJ2-3, with 8 bases that match TRBD1. After removal of 4 bases from V and 3 bases from J, the junction contained 9 bases not matched to a gene. The CDR3 length is 16 residues. Germline lookup yields CDR1 SGHTA and CDR2 FQGTGA. CDR3 loop: CASSSKGQVRTDTQYF. Written as DNA, the CDR3 is TGTGCCAGCAGCTCTAAGGGACAGGTTAGGACAGATACGCAGTATTTT.

This clonotype was counted at least ten times. V gene TRBV10-1 combines with J gene TRBJ2-2; D is unresolved. The V and J ends lost 6 bases and 5 bases respectively, with 10 bases between them. This CDR3 has 13 amino acids. Germline loops: CDR1 WNHNN, CDR2 SYGVQD (reference sequence). The CDR3 spells CASSPVVTGELFF. The CDR3 DNA reads as TGCGCCAGCAGCCCGGTGGTAACCGGGGAGCTGTTTTTT.

This clonotype was observed a handful of times. CDR3 bases: TGTGCCAGTACTCGGGGGGGGAACACCGGGGAGCTGTTTTTT. This translates into CASTRGGNTGELFF. The chain joins TRBV19 to TRBJ2-2; 8 bases match TRBD2. CDR1 LNHDA and CDR2 SQIVND come from the germline V gene (reference sequence). The CDR3 has 14 residues. Trimming cost V 7 bases and J 1 base; bases outside gene matches: 2.

This clonotype was observed many times. The V gene is TRBV2, the J gene TRBJ2-7, with 12 nucleotides matching TRBD2. The V gene's germline CDR1 is SNHLY and CDR2 FYNNEI. The V and J ends lost 7 bases and 3 bases, in that order; junction bases with no gene match: 10. CDR3 size: 16 residues. The CDR3 region has the DNA TGTGCCAGCACAAATCGACTAGCGGGGGCCGACTACGAGCAGTACTTC. Residues: CASTNRLAGADYEQYF.

This clonotype was counted between two and nine times. The chain is built from TRBV5-1 and TRBJ1-1; D might be TRBD1 (5 bases). CDR3 length: 15 residues. Between the trimmed V and J ends, which lost 0 bases and 4 bases, there was a span of 13 bases. Germline V CDR1 and CDR2: SGHRS, YFSETQ. CDR3 protein: CASSLAGRGVTEAFF. Here the CDR3 DNA reads TGCGCCAGCAGCTTGGCAGGGCGGGGAGTCACTGAAGCTTTCTTT.